These 19 T cell receptor beta chains share one sample of origin, sequenced in a study of human T cells and chemical hapten exposure. Time point given: patch test 2, 6 weeks after DPC sensitization. Treatment described: therapeutic diphenylcyclopropenone sensitization with weekly scalp DPC. In TCRdb, the RACE reads were re-called with MiXCR into one record per CDR3 protein. The data contain about 110,000 distinct CDR3 sequences, roughly 9% of them singletons. Specimen: whole blood, collected in connection with sensitization to the hapten diphenylcyclopropenone (DPC). Receptors originate from a woman aged 40 to 49 with alopecia areata. Some clones in this sample may be carry-over from other donors' samples.

This chain links TRBV11-3 with TRBJ1-3; D remains ambiguous. The germline V gene has CDR1 SGHNT and CDR2 YENEEA. This CDR3 has 13 amino acids. V lost 3 bases to trimming and J lost 3 bases, with 6 bases between them. The CDR3 bases are TGTGCCAGCAGCTTGGGCGGTGGAAACACCATATATTTT. Amino acid sequence: CASSLGGGNTIYF.

V and J are TRBV4-1 and TRBJ2-5; D may correspond to TRBD1 or TRBD2 (5 bases each). This CDR3 contains 15 residues. Trimming took off 1 base at V and 4 bases at J, with 13 bases between the two ends. Germline V gives CDR1 MGHRA, CDR2 YSYEKL. CDR3 sequence (DNA): TGCGCCAGCAGCCAAGGTGTAGCAGGGACAGAGACCCAGTACTTC. Protein sequence: CASSQGVAGTETQYF.

V and J are TRBV10-3 and TRBJ1-3, with D possibly matching TRBD1 (6 bases). CDR3 length: 18 residues. Germline V CDR1 and CDR2: ENHRY, SYGVKD. The germline V and J ends were trimmed by 4 bases and 7 bases, with 26 bases remaining between them. In DNA, the CDR3 is TGTGCCATCAGTGGTTGGGGCGACAGGACGACCCGGCGGAACACCATATATTTT. It specifies CAISGWGDRTTRRNTIYF.

This clonotype showed up just a few times. This rearrangement joins TRBV5-1 to TRBJ2-1; 9 nucleotides line up with TRBD1. The CDR3 is 15 residues long. Looked up from germline, CDR1 is SGHRS and CDR2 is YFSETQ. Trimming removed 4 bases from V and 1 base from J; junction bases left unmatched: 3. The CDR3, as DNA: TGCGCCAGCAGCCAGGGACAGGGTTCCTACAATGAGCAGTTCTTC. Translating gives CASSQGQGSYNEQFF.

This clonotype appeared a few times. Here the CDR3 DNA reads TGCAGTGCTGTACAGTCAACTAATGAAAAACTGTTTTTT. Amino acids: CSAVQSTNEKLFF. The chain couples TRBV20-1 to TRBJ1-4; D gene ambiguous. Trimming cost V 5 bases and J 0 bases, with 7 bases left between them. The CDR3 has 13 amino acids. CDR1 and CDR2 from the germline V gene are DFQATT and SNEGSKA (reference sequence).

This clonotype was recorded a few times. The chain employs TRBV28 and TRBJ2-5; maybe TRBD1 (6 bases). The V end was cut by 7 bases, the J end by 1 base, with 16 bases between. Germline V gene lookup returns CDR1 MDHEN and CDR2 SYDVKM. CDR3 length: 15 amino acids. The CDR3, as DNA: TGTGCCAGCACCCACCAAACAGGGACCCAAGAGACCCAGTACTTC. It specifies CASTHQTGTQETQYF.

This clonotype was seen repeatedly, ten times or more. The chain carries TRBV19 and TRBJ1-2; D is unclear. CDR3 size: 13 residues. CDR1 is LNHDA, CDR2 SQIVND, per germline (reference sequence). The V end was cut by 4 bases, the J end by 4 bases, with 10 bases between. CDR3 sequence (DNA): TGTGCCAGTAGTAGGCGGCCGTTCTATGGCTACACCTTC. This gives the protein CASSRRPFYGYTF.

V gene TRBV12-5 combines with J gene TRBJ2-4; D is perhaps TRBD1 or TRBD2 (5 bases each). The CDR3 is 14 residues long. The V end lost 5 bases, the J end lost 6 bases, and 14 bases lay between the germline ends. CDR1 is LGHNT and CDR2 is FRNRAP in the germline V gene. CDR3 sequence (DNA): TGTGCTAGTGGTACCCCGAGGGGCAGAAACATTCAGTACTTC. Its translation: CASGTPRGRNIQYF.

This clonotype was seen a few times. V is TRBV7-9 and J is TRBJ2-7, with D perhaps TRBD2 (5 bases). Per the germline V gene, CDR1 is SEHNR and CDR2 is FQNEAQ (reference sequence). CDR3 length: 16 residues. V lost 6 bases and J lost 0, with 18 bases in between. CDR3 DNA: TGTGCCAGCAGTCGAAGTCTCGGACTGATCTCCTACGAGCAGTACTTC. Its translation is CASSRSLGLISYEQYF.

The chain employs TRBV7-8 and TRBJ2-3, with 10 positions matching TRBD2. Trimming at V came to 0 bases and at J to 4 bases, leaving 4 bases not matched to a gene. The length of the CDR3 is 16 residues. Per the germline V gene, CDR1 is SGHVS and CDR2 is FQNEAQ. The CDR3: CASSLASGGGPDTQYF. The DNA of the CDR3 is TGTGCCAGCAGCTTAGCGAGCGGGGGGGGGCCAGATACGCAGTATTTT.

This clonotype was seen a single time. A read error may explain this, as a much larger clone is one base away. The chain recombines TRBV29-1 with TRBJ1-1; D is uncertain. Germline lookup yields CDR1 SQVTM and CDR2 ANQGSEA. The CDR3 runs 12 residues. Trimming left V 4 bases short and J 0 bases short, with 6 bases between. Here the CDR3 reads CSVGPMNTEAFF. The CDR3 nucleotides are TGCAGCGTTGGACCGATGAACACTGAAGCTTTCTTT. The whole variable domain, remainder taken from reference TRBV29-1 and TRBJ1-1, is SAVISQKPSRDICQRGTSLTIQCQVDSQVTMMFWYRQQPGQSLTLIATANQGSEATYESGFVIDKFPISRPNLTFSTLTVSNMSPEDSSIYLCSVGPMNTEAFFGQGTRLTVV.

The chain recombines TRBV11-2 with TRBJ1-6; D not resolved. CDR1 and CDR2 (germline): SGHAT, FQNNGV. CDR3 length equals 13 residues. The V end was cut by 5 bases, the J end by 9 bases, with 11 bases between. In DNA, the CDR3 is TGTGCCAGCAGCACCCGGGAGGCTTCACCCCTCCACTTT. This gives the protein CASSTREASPLHF.

This clonotype was counted only a few times. This chain links TRBV27 with TRBJ2-7; no definite D call. From germline, CDR1 is MNHEY and CDR2 SMNVEV (reference sequence). The CDR3 is made up of 14 amino acids. Trimming took 6 bases from V and 2 from J, leaving 14 bases between them. CDR3: CASRKGTLAYEQYF. CDR3 DNA sequence: TGTGCCAGCAGGAAAGGTACCCTGGCCTACGAGCAGTACTTC.

This clonotype was seen repeatedly, ten times or more. This chain uses TRBV6-2 or TRBV6-3 with TRBJ1-1; the D is unclear. In germline, CDR1 is MNHEY, CDR2 SVGEGT. This CDR3 spans 11 amino acids. Trimming took off 3 bases at V and 8 bases at J, with 7 bases between the two ends. The CDR3 bases are TGTGCCAGCAGTTATATACAGGAAGCTTTCTTT. This translates into CASSYIQEAFF.

This clonotype showed up many times. V gene TRBV7-2 combines with J gene TRBJ2-3; no clear D gene. Germline-derived CDR1 and CDR2 are SGHTA and FQGNSA. Trimming removed 2 bases at V and 4 bases at J, with 7 bases between. The length of the CDR3 is 13 residues. The DNA for the CDR3 is TGTGCCAGCAGCTTATTCCCCCCAGATACGCAGTATTTT. It yields the protein CASSLFPPDTQYF. The whole variable domain, filled in from reference TRBV7-2 and TRBJ2-3, reads GAGVSQSPSNKVTEKGKDVELRCDPISGHTALYWYRQSLGQGLEFLIYFQGNSAPDKSGLPSDRFSAERTGGSVSTLTIQRTQQEDSAVYLCASSLFPPDTQYFGPGTRLTVL.

This chain joins TRBV5-5 and TRBJ2-3, with TRBD1 matching 9 bases. CDR1 is SGHKS and CDR2 is YYEKEE in the germline V gene (reference sequence). The J segment lost 0 bases and the V segment lost 7 bases, leaving 3 bases of the junction unmatched. The CDR3 sequence is 14 residues long. The CDR3 sequence is CASHGTGSTDTQYF. For the CDR3, the DNA is TGTGCCAGCCACGGGACAGGGAGCACAGATACGCAGTATTTT.

The chain couples TRBV7-9 to TRBJ1-2; D ambiguous. From germline, CDR1 is SEHNR and CDR2 FQNEAQ (reference sequence). The CDR3 covers 15 residues. Deletions cut 4 bases from V and 2 bases from J, with 14 bases between. DNA of the CDR3: TGTGCCAGCAGCTCGTCTGTATCCTTCAACTATGGCTACACCTTC. Translated, it gives CASSSSVSFNYGYTF.

The CDR3 DNA sequence: TGTGCCAGCAGCTTGGGGGGACAGGGGCGTCAGCCCCAGCATTTT. Protein: CASSLGGQGRQPQHF. The rearrangement joins TRBV5-8 to TRBJ1-5, with TRBD1 identical over 10 bases. From germline, CDR1 is SGHTS and CDR2 YDEGEE. V was clipped by 0 bases and J by 6 bases; unmatched bases: 3. CDR3 size: 15 residues.

V is TRBV12-3 or TRBV12-4 and J is TRBJ2-3; unclear D gene. The CDR3 consists of 13 residues. V was pared by 2 bases and J by 0 bases, with 3 bases between. In nucleotides, the CDR3 is TGTGCCAGCAGTTTAATTAGCACAGATACGCAGTATTTT. Residues: CASSLISTDTQYF.